This TCR beta chain originates from a study of chemoradiotherapy in HPV16-positive cancers. Across the study: Candidate HPV-specific T-cell clones and common TCR motifs came from functional assays in a couple of HPV16-positive patients.

Repertoires were sampled repeatedly during chemoradiotherapy. Study-wide results and limits: Candidate HPV-specific clones and E7-related TCR motifs grew in tumor during treatment.

Profiling relied on immunoSEQ multiplex PCR, and the TCRdb table lists in-frame clones only, not all of them. Found here are nearly 1,500 clones, 80% to 95% of them singletons; the top ten hold roughly 7.3%. A word on this clone: Its specificity is not known.

The CDR3 length is 15 residues. With V trimmed by 6 bases and J by 3 bases, 5 bases remained unmatched. Germline CDR1 is MNHNY and CDR2 is SVGAGI (reference sequence). The specimen comprised tumor tissue, sampled from a patient who underwent chemoradiotherapy. The gene calls are TRBV6-6 and TRBJ1-3; 10 nucleotides align to TRBD1. The TCR originated in a human donor with HPV-associated anogenital cancer. CDR3 sequence (DNA): TGTGCCAGCAGGAGCGGGACAGGGGATGGAAACACCATATATTTT. Translation: CASRSGTGDGNTIYF.